Each of the 23 T cell receptor beta chains below was sequenced from the same sample in a study of T cell repertoires in cytomegalovirus infection. Using its own MiXCR run on the reads, TCRdb lists one record per CDR3 protein. The sample holds 450,000 to 550,000 distinct CDR3 sequences, approximately 15% seen once. The sequencing sample was made of CD8+ T cells from PBMCs. The origin of the receptors is a human donor in good health (CMV status not recorded). Some clones in this sample may be carry-over from other donors' samples.

This clonotype was recorded a few times. The rearrangement uses TRBV9 and TRBJ2-7, with D possibly being TRBD1 or TRBD2 (8 bases each). Trimming pared 3 bases from V and 1 base from J, leaving 20 bases between. Germline CDR1 is SGDLS and CDR2 is YYNGEE. The CDR3 has 17 residues. CDR3 sequence reads: CASSASGGQAGSYEQYF. The DNA for the CDR3 is TGTGCCAGCAGCGCAAGCGGGGGACAGGCAGGGTCCTACGAGCAGTACTTC.

The rearrangement joins TRBV2 to TRBJ2-7; D gene ambiguous. V was pared by 9 bases and J by 5 bases, with 17 bases between. Germline values: CDR1 SNHLY, CDR2 FYNNEI. This CDR3 contains 13 residues. The chain's CDR3 is CASVLPRRNEQYF. CDR3 DNA sequence: TGTGCCAGTGTGTTACCGCGTAGAAACGAGCAGTACTTC.

This clonotype was seen more than once but under ten times. The chain is built from TRBV20-1 and TRBJ2-3, with TRBD2 matching over 13 bases. This CDR3 spans 20 amino acids. Germline trimming cut 0 bases from V and 1 base from J; bases unmatched to any gene: 13. Germline assignment: CDR1 DFQATT and CDR2 SNEGSKA (reference sequence). In nucleotides, the CDR3 is TGCAGTGCTAGAGATCGGGGGGGACTAGCGGGGAGGTGGGGCACAGATACGCAGTATTTT. Residues: CSARDRGGLAGRWGTDTQYF.

There are many counts of this clonotype. The gene calls are TRBV9 and TRBJ2-3, with TRBD1 matching over 8 bases. Germline V gives CDR1 SGDLS, CDR2 YYNGEE. The CDR3 covers 16 residues. Trimming cost V 0 bases and J 4 bases; bases outside gene matches: 7. The chain's CDR3 is CASSVGQGLVSDTQYF. The CDR3 DNA reads TGTGCCAGCAGCGTAGGACAGGGGCTCGTGTCAGATACGCAGTATTTT. The full variable domain, rest sourced from reference TRBV9 and TRBJ2-3, is DSGVTQTPKHLITATGQRVTLRCSPRSGDLSVYWYQQSLDQGLQFLIQYYNGEERAKGNILERFSAQQFPDLHSELNLSSLELGDSALYFCASSVGQGLVSDTQYFGPGTRLTVL.

This clonotype showed up many times. The V gene is TRBV12-3 or TRBV12-4, the J gene TRBJ1-5; 7 bases are shared with TRBD1. The CDR3 is 16 amino acids. V lost 3 bases to trimming and J lost 3 bases; unmatched junction nucleotides: 8. The CDR3 DNA is TGTGCCAGCAGTTTGAAACTGGACAGGCACAATCAGCCCCAGCATTTT. It translates to CASSLKLDRHNQPQHF.

There are a few counts of this clonotype. The chain carries TRBV20-1 and TRBJ1-4; a possible D gene is TRBD1 (5 bases). The CDR3 is 16 amino acids. CDR1 and CDR2 (germline): DFQATT, SNEGSKA (reference sequence). Trimming cost V 6 bases and J 0 bases, with 17 bases left between them. CDR3: CSAQTSRGATNEKLFF. The CDR3 region has the DNA TGCAGTGCGCAGACCTCCCGGGGGGCAACTAATGAAAAACTGTTTTTT.

In its sample, this clonotype was seen a few times. The rearrangement links TRBV28 to TRBJ2-5; perhaps D is TRBD1 or TRBD2 (6 bases each). This CDR3 spans 15 amino acids. Trimming removed 2 bases from V and 5 bases from J, with 15 bases in between. Germline CDR1 MDHEN, CDR2 SYDVKM. The CDR3 bases are TGTGCCAGCAGTTTAAGGGGGGCCGTCGGGGAGACCCAGTACTTC. Protein: CASSLRGAVGETQYF.

This clonotype was counted many times. The V call is TRBV7-8, the J call TRBJ1-1, with D possibly being TRBD1 (5 bases). The CDR3 is 14 amino acids. Trimming left V 5 bases short and J 0 bases short, with 10 bases between. Germline V gene data show CDR1 as SGHVS and CDR2 as FQNEAQ. CDR3 coding DNA: TGTGCCAGCAGCCGGACATTAATGAACACTGAAGCTTTCTTT. This codes for CASSRTLMNTEAFF.

This clonotype was seen ten or more times. The chain links TRBV7-9 to TRBJ2-2; D unclear. The CDR3 covers 17 residues. CDR1 SEHNR and CDR2 FQNEAQ come from the germline V gene (reference sequence). V lost 1 base to trimming and J lost 5 bases, with 17 bases between them. CDR3 region: CASSLEHRQGSTGELFF. The CDR3 coding sequence is TGTGCCAGCAGCTTAGAGCATCGACAAGGGTCGACCGGGGAGCTGTTTTTT.

V gene TRBV5-1 combines with J gene TRBJ2-1, with D tentatively TRBD2 (5 bases). The CDR3 runs to 14 residues. Germline values: CDR1 SGHRS, CDR2 YFSETQ. Trimming stripped 6 bases from V and 2 bases from J, with 12 bases between. CDR3 sequence: CASKRADPYNEQFF. The CDR3 nucleotides read TGCGCCAGCAAGAGGGCAGACCCCTACAATGAGCAGTTCTTC.

This clonotype was detected ten times or more. This sequence joins TRBV7-9 and TRBJ2-1, with 11 bases aligning to TRBD2. This CDR3 comprises 16 residues. CDR1 is SEHNR, CDR2 FQNEAQ, per germline (reference sequence). Unmatched junction bases numbered 10, after V lost 5 bases and J lost 7 bases. CDR3 sequence reads: CASSHPTSGSKNEQFF. CDR3 nucleotides: TGTGCCAGCAGCCACCCTACTAGCGGGAGTAAGAATGAGCAGTTCTTC.

The rearrangement uses TRBV6-5 and TRBJ1-5; D gene unclear. V was cut by 3 bases and J by 3 bases, with 9 bases left in between. The CDR3 is 14 residues long. CDR1 MNHEY and CDR2 SVGAGI come from the germline V gene. Here the CDR3 reads CASSYGGYNQPQHF. DNA for the CDR3: TGTGCCAGCAGTTATGGCGGGTACAATCAGCCCCAGCATTTT.

This clonotype came up a few times. The chain combines TRBV20-1 with TRBJ2-3; D is perhaps TRBD2 (5 bases). The CDR3 sequence is 15 residues long. Trimming removed 5 bases at V and 3 bases at J, with 18 bases between. Germline lookup yields CDR1 DFQATT and CDR2 SNEGSKA (reference sequence). CDR3 DNA: TGCAGTGCTCAATCGGAGCGGATGAGAACAGATACGCAGTATTTT. Translated, it gives CSAQSERMRTDTQYF.

About this clonotype itself: A much larger clonotype is one base distant, so this may be a read error. This chain joins TRBV5-1 and TRBJ2-5; 8 nucleotides align to TRBD1. The CDR3 has 15 amino acids. The germline V gene has CDR1 SGHRS and CDR2 YFSETQ. The V segment lost 4 bases and the J segment 2 bases; nucleotides outside the gene matches: 7. The CDR3 loop is CASSIDRGIQETQYF. The CDR3 bases are TGCGCCAGCAGCATCGACAGGGGCATTCAAGAGACCCAGTACTTC.

Note on this clonotype: The CDR3 does not end in the conserved phenylalanine or tryptophan, so this is likely a read error. The chain carries TRBV5-5 and TRBJ2-1; D possibly matches TRBD1 or TRBD2 (5 bases each). V lost 4 bases and J 10 bases, leaving 15 bases between the germline ends. This CDR3 comprises 13 residues. The germline V gene encodes CDR1 SGHKS and CDR2 YYEKEE (reference sequence). CDR3 loop: CASSTGLEGEQFI. CDR3 sequence (DNA): TGTGCCAGCAGCACGGGGCTTGAGGGGGAGCAGTTCATC.

This clonotype was seen more than once but under ten times. J is TRBJ2-7 and V is TRBV7-9, with TRBD2 as a possible D gene (6 bases). V lost 1 base and J 0 bases, leaving 16 bases between the germline ends. This CDR3 spans 17 amino acids. The V gene's germline CDR1 is SEHNR and CDR2 FQNEAQ (reference sequence). Here the CDR3 reads CASSLDPAAGSSYEQYF. The CDR3, as DNA: TGTGCCAGCAGCTTAGACCCTGCGGCCGGGAGCTCCTACGAGCAGTACTTC.

The gene calls are TRBV6-6 and TRBJ1-1; D remains unclear. Germline V lookup: CDR1 MNHNY, CDR2 SVGAGI (reference sequence). The CDR3 totals 11 residues. V was trimmed by 10 bases and J by 7 bases, leaving 13 bases between them. The CDR3 region is CATSVGGEAFF. CDR3 sequence (DNA): TGTGCCACCTCTGTTGGTGGTGAAGCTTTCTTT.

This chain joins TRBV25-1 and TRBJ2-5, with a tentative D call TRBD1 (5 bases). The germline CDR1 and CDR2 sequences are MGHDK and SYGVNS. Trimming removed 1 base from V and 4 bases from J, with 13 bases in between. This CDR3 is built from 15 residues. In nucleotides, the CDR3 is TGTGCCAGCAGTGAATTACAGGTCGAAATAGAGACCCAGTACTTC. Translation: CASSELQVEIETQYF.

The chain couples TRBV4-1 to TRBJ1-5, with TRBD1 as a possible D gene (5 bases). V dropped 5 bases and J dropped 7 bases, with 18 bases sitting between them. The germline gives CDR1 MGHRA, CDR2 YSYEKL. This CDR3 spans 15 amino acids. The CDR3 protein is CASSLRGGLGQPQHF. CDR3 bases: TGCGCCAGCAGCTTAAGGGGAGGGTTGGGACAGCCCCAGCATTTT.

Points on this clonotype: This may stem from a read error, because a much larger clone lies one nucleotide away. This CDR3 fails to terminate in the conserved phenylalanine or tryptophan, so it likely reflects a read error. The chain links TRBV12-3 or TRBV12-4 to TRBJ1-3; D may be TRBD1 (5 bases). The germline V and J ends were trimmed by 2 bases and 0 bases, with 8 bases remaining between them. This CDR3 has 15 residues. Here the CDR3 DNA reads TGTGCCAGCAGTTTAAGTCAGGGCTCTGGAAACACCATATATTTA. Protein product: CASSLSQGSGNTIYL.

The chain uses TRBV29-1 and TRBJ1-1; tentatively, D is TRBD1 (5 bases). Germline CDR1 is SQVTM and CDR2 is ANQGSEA. The CDR3 is 12 amino acids. Trimming removed 3 bases from V and 3 bases from J, with 8 bases in between. This CDR3 is CSVDLGDTEAFF. The CDR3 DNA reads TGCAGCGTTGATTTAGGGGACACTGAAGCTTTCTTT.

The V and J genes are TRBV29-1 and TRBJ2-7; D perhaps matches TRBD2 (5 bases). This CDR3 comprises 13 residues. V was clipped by 2 bases and J by 2 bases, with 10 bases between them. CDR1 and CDR2 (germline): SQVTM, ANQGSEA. The DNA for the CDR3 is TGCAGCGTTGAAATACGGGGTGCCTACGAGCAGTACTTC. It encodes CSVEIRGAYEQYF.

The V gene is TRBV14, the J gene TRBJ1-1, with D possibly being TRBD1 (5 bases). The CDR3 spans 13 residues. Germline V CDR1 and CDR2: SGHDN, FVKESK. Trimming left V 2 bases short and J 4 bases short, with 8 bases between. The DNA of the CDR3 is TGTGCCAGCAGCCAAAGCAGGGTCACTGAAGCTTTCTTT. Translating gives CASSQSRVTEAFF. The complete variable domain, with remaining parts taken from reference TRBV14 and TRBJ1-1, reads EAGVTQFPSHSVIEKGQTVTLRCDPISGHDNLYWYRRVMGKEIKFLLHFVKESKQDESGMPNNRFLAERTGGTYSTLKVQPAELEDSGVYFCASSQSRVTEAFFGQGTRLTVV.